This TCR beta chain is from a study of shared clonotypes between healthy human individuals. Study summary: Each donor contributed plates that comprised three CD4 naive, three CD4 memory, two CD8 naive and one CD8 memory.

Clones were read by immunoSEQ multiplex PCR, and TCRdb kept only the in-frame ones, dropping some. The sample includes 2,500,000 or so clones, 80% to 95% of them seen just once. CDR1 and CDR2 from the germline V gene are MNHEY and SMNVEV (reference sequence). The CDR3 is made up of 15 amino acids. Trimming took 3 bases from V and 5 from J; bases not matched to a gene: 7. The V call is TRBV27, the J call TRBJ2-7, with 10 bases aligning to TRBD1. The sequenced sample consisted of naive CD4+ T cells from PBMCs. As for subset: CD45RA+ positively selected. This receptor was taken from a man younger than 30 in good health. Some clones in this sample may be carry-over from other donors' samples. In DNA, the CDR3 is TGTGCCAGCAGTTTCGACAGGGGGCGTCCAAACGAGCAGTACTTC. Its protein product is CASSFDRGRPNEQYF.